This T cell receptor (beta chain) is drawn from a study of cytomegalovirus exposure and HLA in healthy donors. Study-level results: As a later analysis revealed, most CMV-associated TCR beta chains appeared HLA-restricted. Presence/absence analyses assumed roughly uniform sequencing depth across donors.

The primer mix had 60 Vbeta and 13 Jbeta primers. Profiling relied on immunoSEQ multiplex PCR, and the TCRdb table lists in-frame clones only, not all of them. Here the sample spans 100,000 to 150,000 clones, over 75% being singletons. The CDR3 extends over 13 amino acids. V dropped 3 bases and J dropped 3 bases, with 11 bases sitting between them. Looked up from germline, CDR1 is GTSNPN and CDR2 is SVGIG (reference sequence). On this clone itself: The target antigen is unknown.

The rearrangement uses TRBV30 and TRBJ2-5; D uncertain. The sequence derives from a man aged 40-50 years in good health and CMV-seronegative. Sequences were obtained from PBMCs. CDR3 protein: CAWSEQTKETQYF. As DNA, the CDR3 is TGTGCCTGGAGCGAACAGACGAAAGAGACCCAGTACTTC.